One and the same sample provided the 16 T cell receptor beta chains below, sequenced in a study of blood T cell repertoires in COVID-19. Only in-frame clones appear in the TCRdb table, and some are missing; sequencing was by immunoSEQ multiplex PCR. Here the sample spans approximately 170,000 clones, 85% to 90% being singletons. What was sequenced was peripheral blood. All receptors come from a woman aged 60-75 years with COVID-19, enrolled during active disease.

V gene TRBV20-1 combines with J gene TRBJ2-7; D not certain. The CDR3 loop spans 11 amino acids. V was pared by 2 bases and J by 4 bases, with 6 bases between. Germline V CDR1 and CDR2: DFQATT, SNEGSKA (reference sequence). In nucleotides, the CDR3 is TGCAGTGCTAGACTAGGTTACGAGCAGTACTTC. Protein product: CSARLGYEQYF.

The chain has TRBV28 and TRBJ1-5, with D uncertain. This CDR3 spans 12 amino acids. CDR1 is MDHEN, CDR2 SYDVKM, per germline. The V end lost 5 bases, the J end lost 2 bases, and 4 bases lay between the germline ends. The CDR3 nucleotides read TGTGCCAGCAGTCGGGGCAATCAGCCCCAGCATTTT. It encodes CASSRGNQPQHF.

The V and J genes are TRBV5-1 and TRBJ2-7; TRBD1 might be the D (5 bases). This CDR3 has 12 amino acids. Germline lookup yields CDR1 SGHRS and CDR2 YFSETQ. The V end lost 0 bases, the J end lost 6 bases, and 7 bases lay between the germline ends. CDR3 protein: CASSLAGFEQYF. The CDR3, as DNA: TGCGCCAGCAGCTTGGCAGGGTTCGAGCAGTACTTC.

This chain uses TRBV5-1 with TRBJ2-7, with TRBD1 identical over 8 bases. The CDR3 length is 16 residues. V lost 0 bases to trimming and J lost 4 bases; unmatched junction nucleotides: 9. Germline V lookup: CDR1 SGHRS, CDR2 YFSETQ. CDR3 in DNA: TGCGCCAGCAGCTTGGTCCAGGGGGCAATATTATACGAGCAGTACTTC. Translation gives CASSLVQGAILYEQYF.

V usage is TRBV19 and J usage is TRBJ2-7, with 7 bases fitting TRBD1. Germline V CDR1 and CDR2: LNHDA, SQIVND (reference sequence). The CDR3 extends over 16 amino acids. V gave up 5 bases and J gave up 2 bases; unmatched junction bases: 12. The CDR3 nucleotides read TGTGCCAGTAGTGACTTGGCCCGGGGACAGCCCTACGAGCAGTACTTC. Translating gives CASSDLARGQPYEQYF. The entire variable domain, with the rest obtained from reference TRBV19 and TRBJ2-7, is as follows: DGGITQSPKYLFRKEGQNVTLSCEQNLNHDAMYWYRQDPGQGLRLIYYSQIVNDFQKGDIAEGYSVSREKKESFPLTVTSAQKNPTAFYLCASSDLARGQPYEQYFGPGTRLTVT.

This clone showed up just once. The V and J genes are TRBV28 and TRBJ2-7, with TRBD2 matching over 8 bases. CDR1 is MDHEN, CDR2 SYDVKM, per germline. CDR3 length: 16 amino acids. Unmatched junction bases numbered 7, after V lost 3 bases and J lost 0 bases. The CDR3 spells CASSFSGEPFSYEQYF. The CDR3 coding sequence is TGTGCCAGCAGTTTTAGCGGGGAACCCTTCTCCTACGAGCAGTACTTC.

The chain employs TRBV9 and TRBJ2-2, with D maybe TRBD2 (5 bases). This CDR3 is built from 15 residues. V gave up 0 bases and J gave up 4 bases, with 10 bases separating them. CDR1 and CDR2 from the germline V gene are SGDLS and YYNGEE. The CDR3 DNA is TGTGCCAGCAGCGTAGCGGGGTTCCGCACCGGGGAGCTGTTTTTT. Protein: CASSVAGFRTGELFF.

This chain uses TRBV6-5 with TRBJ2-7, with D perhaps matching TRBD2 (5 bases). Per the germline V gene, CDR1 is MNHEY and CDR2 is SVGAGI. The CDR3 consists of 14 residues. Deletions cut 0 bases from V and 2 bases from J, with 8 bases between. DNA for the CDR3: TGTGCCAGCAGTTACTCGAGCGGACCCTACGAGCAGTACTTC. Its protein product is CASSYSSGPYEQYF.

This chain uses TRBV4-3 with TRBJ1-2; the D is unclear. From germline, CDR1 is LGHNA and CDR2 YSLEER. V lost 4 bases and J 4 bases, leaving 13 bases between the germline ends. This CDR3 is built from 14 residues. CDR3 bases: TGCGCCAGCAGCCTCGCGAGAGGAGGCTATGGCTACACCTTC. Protein sequence: CASSLARGGYGYTF.

The chain recombines TRBV28 with TRBJ2-5; 12 bases map to TRBD1. The CDR3 extends over 16 amino acids. V trimming: 6 bases; J trimming: 6 bases; junction bases outside the gene matches: 11. CDR1 is MDHEN and CDR2 is SYDVKM in the germline V gene. The CDR3: CASRGTGGIVGKTQYF. CDR3 DNA sequence: TGTGCCAGCAGGGGGACAGGGGGCATCGTCGGAAAGACCCAGTACTTC.

The J gene is TRBJ1-1, the V gene TRBV7-9, with D unresolved. CDR3 size: 14 residues. The V gene lost 2 bases and the J gene lost 2 bases, with 9 bases spanning the gap. CDR1 and CDR2 from the germline V gene are SEHNR and FQNEAQ (reference sequence). The DNA of the CDR3 is TGTGCCAGCAGCTTACTCAACAGAAACACTGAAGCTTTCTTT. Translation gives CASSLLNRNTEAFF.

The chain combines TRBV6-1 with TRBJ2-7, with TRBD2 identical over 14 bases. Germline V gene lookup returns CDR1 MNHNS and CDR2 SASEGT. Unmatched junction bases numbered 8, after V lost 2 bases and J lost 5 bases. The CDR3 runs to 17 residues. This CDR3 is CASSELGLAGVPNEQYF. CDR3 DNA sequence: TGTGCCAGCAGTGAATTGGGACTAGCGGGAGTTCCCAACGAGCAGTACTTC.

This sequence joins TRBV7-3 and TRBJ1-1; 7 positions agree with TRBD1. Germline lookup yields CDR1 SGHTA and CDR2 FQGTGA. The V and J ends lost 0 bases and 5 bases, in that order; junction bases with no gene match: 6. The CDR3 has 15 amino acids. CDR3 amino acids: CASSLTPDRWTEAFF. CDR3 nucleotide sequence: TGTGCCAGCAGCTTAACGCCGGACAGGTGGACTGAAGCTTTCTTT.

This chain uses TRBV7-3 with TRBJ2-2; maybe TRBD1 (5 bases). Deletions cut 6 bases from V and 6 bases from J, with 8 bases between. The CDR3 spans 12 residues. In germline, CDR1 is SGHTA, CDR2 FQGTGA. The CDR3 sequence: CASSKGAGELFF. Written as DNA, the CDR3 is TGTGCCAGCAGTAAAGGGGCCGGGGAGCTGTTTTTT.

The chain combines TRBV3-1 (or the pseudogene TRBV3-2) with TRBJ1-2; D unclear. The V gene lost 4 bases and the J gene lost 7 bases, with 7 bases spanning the gap. This CDR3 comprises 11 residues. CDR1 and CDR2 (germline): LGHDT, YNNKEL (reference sequence). CDR3 amino acids: CASSLGSGYTF. As DNA, the CDR3 is TGTGCCAGCAGCCTAGGGAGTGGCTACACCTTC.

This clone was seen only a few times. The rearrangement links TRBV19 to TRBJ1-2; 9 bases are a match to TRBD1. This CDR3 region has 12 residues. Germline V gene lookup returns CDR1 LNHDA and CDR2 SQIVND (reference sequence). Trimming at V came to 7 bases and at J to 7 bases, leaving 4 bases not matched to a gene. The CDR3 nucleotides are TGTGCCAGTACGACAGGGGGACTTGGCTACACCTTC. It yields the protein CASTTGGLGYTF.